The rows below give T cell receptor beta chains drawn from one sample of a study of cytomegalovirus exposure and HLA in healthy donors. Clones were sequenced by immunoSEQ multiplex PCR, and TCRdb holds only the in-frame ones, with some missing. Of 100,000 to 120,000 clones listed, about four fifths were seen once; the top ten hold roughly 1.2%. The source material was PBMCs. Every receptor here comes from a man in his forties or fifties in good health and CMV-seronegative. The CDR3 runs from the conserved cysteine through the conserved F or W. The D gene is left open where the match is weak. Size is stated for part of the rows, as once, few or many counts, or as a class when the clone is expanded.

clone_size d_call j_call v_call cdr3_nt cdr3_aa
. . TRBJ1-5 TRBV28 TGTGCCACCACCCCCACAGAACCCAATCAGCCCCAGCATTTT CATTPTEPNQPQHF
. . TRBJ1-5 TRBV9 TGTGCCAGCAGCGTAGACGCAGGGAAGGGTCAGCCCCAGCATTTT CASSVDAGKGQPQHF
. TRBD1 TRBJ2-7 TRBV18 TGTGCCAGCTCACCACCCATGGACAGGGGTCGCCACGAGCAGTACTTC CASSPPMDRGRHEQYF
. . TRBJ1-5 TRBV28 TGTGCCAGCAGGCTTCGGTCGGGGGGAACCAATCAGCCCCAGCATTTT CASRLRSGGTNQPQHF
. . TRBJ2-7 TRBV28 TGTGCCAGCAGCCTCGGGACTCCTGGGGGGGAGCAGTACTTC CASSLGTPGGEQYF
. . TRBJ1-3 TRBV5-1 TGCGCCAGCAGCTTGGCCGGAGGGACTGGAAACACCATATATTTT CASSLAGGTGNTIYF
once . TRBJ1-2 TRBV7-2 TGTGCCAGCAGCTTAGGGGCAGTTAACTATGGCTACACCTTC CASSLGAVNYGYTF
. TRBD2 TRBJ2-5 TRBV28 TGTGCCAGCAGTTTAGCTCTAGCGGGGGTATCACAAGAGACCCAGTACTTC CASSLALAGVSQETQYF
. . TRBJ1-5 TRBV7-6 TGTGCCAGCAGCTCGGGTGATCAGCCCCAGCATTTT CASSSGDQPQHF
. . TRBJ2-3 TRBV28 TGTGCCAGCAGCCCCGGGGGCACAGATACGCAGTATTTT CASSPGGTDTQYF
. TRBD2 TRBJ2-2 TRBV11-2 TGTGCCAGCAGCCACACCCCTAGACTAGCGAGGGGCACCGGGGAGCTGTTTTTT CASSHTPRLARGTGELFF
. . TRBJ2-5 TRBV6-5 TGTGCCAGCAGCCCTAGAGGAGAGACCCAGTACTTC CASSPRGETQYF
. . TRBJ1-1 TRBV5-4 TGTGCCAGCAGCTTGGGCGCGGTAAGGAACACTGAAGCTTTCTTT CASSLGAVRNTEAFF
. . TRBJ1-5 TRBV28 TGTGCCAGCAGCCGCCGCACGGTTAGCAATCAGCCCCAGCATTTT CASSRRTVSNQPQHF
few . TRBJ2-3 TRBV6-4 TGTGCCAGCAGTGCAGGGGCCACAGATACGCAGTATTTT CASSAGATDTQYF
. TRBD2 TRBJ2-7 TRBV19 TGTGCCAGTAGTGGGACTAGCGGGGGCCGTAGCTCCTACGAGCAGTACTTC CASSGTSGGRSSYEQYF
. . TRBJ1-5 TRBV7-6 TGTGCCAGCAGCACAAGGGCGGGTCAGCCCCAGCATTTT CASSTRAGQPQHF
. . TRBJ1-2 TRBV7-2 TGTGCCAGCAGCTCAAGGGAGACAGGCCGGGGCTATGGCTACACCTTC CASSSRETGRGYGYTF
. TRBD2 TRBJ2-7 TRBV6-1 TGTGCCAGCAGTGAAGTAGGACTAGCGGGAAACTCCTACGAGCAGTACTTC CASSEVGLAGNSYEQYF
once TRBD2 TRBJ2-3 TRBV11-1 TGTGCCAGCAGCTTATTTAGGGGGACTAGCGGCACAGATACGCAGTATTTT CASSLFRGTSGTDTQYF
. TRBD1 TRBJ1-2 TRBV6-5 TGTGCCAGCAGGGGACAGGGGGCGGATGGCTACACCTTC CASRGQGADGYTF
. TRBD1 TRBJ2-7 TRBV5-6 TGTGCCAGCAGCGGGGGACAGTCTTTCTACGAGCAGTACTTC CASSGGQSFYEQYF
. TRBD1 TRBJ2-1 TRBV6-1 TGTGCCAGCAGTAGCCGGGACAGGGTCAATGAGCAGTTCTTC CASSSRDRVNEQFF
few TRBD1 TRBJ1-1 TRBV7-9 TGTGCCAGCAGCAGTCAGGGGGCGCTCACTGAAGCTTTCTTT CASSSQGALTEAFF
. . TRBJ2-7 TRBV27 TGTGCCAGCAGTTTGTTGGGAGTTTACGAGCAGTACTTC CASSLLGVYEQYF
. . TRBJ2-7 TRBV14 TGTGCCAGCAGCCACGGACTATTTCCCTACGAGCAGTACTTC CASSHGLFPYEQYF
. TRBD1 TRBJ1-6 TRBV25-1 TGTGCCAGCAGTGAATATATAGGCGGACAGGCTTCACCCCTCCACTTT CASSEYIGGQASPLHF
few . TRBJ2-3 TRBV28 TGTGCCAGCAGCTCTCTTGGGGGCGGGGGTTCGATAGATACGCAGTATTTT CASSSLGGGGSIDTQYF
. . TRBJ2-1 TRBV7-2 TGTGCCAGCAGTCGGAATCCCGCGGTGCTTGAGCAGTTCTTC CASSRNPAVLEQFF
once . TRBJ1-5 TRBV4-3 TGCGCCAGCAGCCAAGAACGTGGTCCAAGCCAGCCCCAGCATTTT CASSQERGPSQPQHF
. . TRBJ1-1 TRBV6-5 TGTGCCAGCAGTTCCCAGGGGATGGACACTGAAGCTTTCTTT CASSSQGMDTEAFF
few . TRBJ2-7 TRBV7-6 TGTGCCAGCAGCTTAGATACAGGCTCCTACGAGCAGTACTTC CASSLDTGSYEQYF
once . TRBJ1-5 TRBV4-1 TGCGCCAGCAGCCAAGACGGTCGGGGGAACAACCAGCCCCAGCATTTT CASSQDGRGNNQPQHF
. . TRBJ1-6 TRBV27 TGTGCCAGCAGTTTATGGTTTGGGGGGGACTCACCCCTCCACTTT CASSLWFGGDSPLHF
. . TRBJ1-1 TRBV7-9 TGTGCCAGCAGCTCCCTCCGGGGGGGGGAAGCTTTCTTT CASSSLRGGEAFF
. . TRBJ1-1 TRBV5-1 TGCGCCAGCAGCGGCGGTCGGCCTAACACTGAAGCTTTCTTT CASSGGRPNTEAFF
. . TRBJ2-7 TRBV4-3 TGCGCCAGCAGCCAAGACAGGGGCGCCTACGAGCAGTACTTC CASSQDRGAYEQYF
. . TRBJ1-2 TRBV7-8 TGTGCCAGCAGCCCCACCGAGAATAACTATGGCTACACCTTC CASSPTENNYGYTF
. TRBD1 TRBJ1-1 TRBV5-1 TGCGCCAGCAGCTTGGTTGTAGGGGGCCCTAGAGGGACTGAAGCTTTCTTT CASSLVVGGPRGTEAFF
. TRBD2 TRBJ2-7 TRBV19 TGTGCCAGTAGTATAGCCGGGACTAGCGGGTCCTACGAGCAGTACTTC CASSIAGTSGSYEQYF
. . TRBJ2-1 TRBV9 TGTGCCAGCAGCGTAGGGCGGGCCAACAATGAGCAGTTCTTC CASSVGRANNEQFF
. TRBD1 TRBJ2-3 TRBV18 TGTGCCAGCTCACCACCGGATGACAGGGCAAGAAGCACAGATACGCAGTATTTT CASSPPDDRARSTDTQYF
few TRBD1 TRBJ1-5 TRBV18 TGTGCCAGCTCACCTTTAGGACAGGCTAATCAGCCCCAGCATTTT CASSPLGQANQPQHF
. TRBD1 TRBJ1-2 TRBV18 TGTGCCAGCTCAACCGGGACAGAAAACTATGGCTACACCTTC CASSTGTENYGYTF
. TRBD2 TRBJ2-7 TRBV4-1 TGCGCCAGCAGCCACCCGGGACTAGCGGGAGGGCCAATGTTGGGGGAGCAGTACTTC CASSHPGLAGGPMLGEQYF
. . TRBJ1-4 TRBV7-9 TGTGCCAGCAGCTTAAGTACTGCAACTAATGAAAAACTGTTTTTT CASSLSTATNEKLFF